What follows are 26 T cell receptor beta chains derived from one specimen sequenced in a study of beta chain features in type 1 diabetes. Reverse transcribing all isolated RNA meant expressed TCRB transcripts were sequenced. Profiling relied on immunoSEQ multiplex PCR, and the TCRdb table lists in-frame clones only, not all of them. This sample carries 350,000 or so clones, about 20% of them seen once, and the ten largest clones take around 0.04%. Sequencing was performed on naive CD4+ T cells from blood. These receptors originate from a woman younger than 30 in good health.

The rearrangement joins TRBV21-1 to TRBJ1-2; the D call in the table, TRBD1, was not verified against the DNA. TRBV21-1 is an annotated pseudogene. The CDR3 is made up of 14 amino acids. CDR3 in amino acids: CASSLEYRAYGYTF. The CDR3 DNA reads TGTGCCAGCTCCTTGGAGTACAGGGCCTATGGCTACACCTTC.

There are a few counts of this clone. The same CDR3 also results from other DNA sequences found in this sample. This CDR3 is CASSPGTDTQYF. The CDR3 DNA reads as TGTGCCAGCAGCCCGGGGACAGATACGCAGTATTTT. V and J are TRBV5-4 and TRBJ2-3; D possibly corresponds to TRBD2 (5 bases). Germline lookup yields CDR1 SGHNT and CDR2 YYREEE (reference sequence). The CDR3 is 12 residues long. V lost 4 bases and J lost 3, with 6 bases in between.

This chain joins TRBV7-2 and TRBJ2-5; 10 bases align to TRBD1. Germline V CDR1 and CDR2: SGHTA, FQGNSA. The length of the CDR3 is 15 residues. V trimming: 5 bases; J trimming: 3 bases; junction bases outside the gene matches: 6. The CDR3 sequence: CASSPTGGLEETQYF. The CDR3 coding sequence is TGTGCCAGCAGCCCGACAGGGGGCCTTGAAGAGACCCAGTACTTC.

V is TRBV29-1 and J is TRBJ2-2, with TRBD1 identical over 7 bases. CDR1 SQVTM and CDR2 ANQGSEA come from the germline V gene. V lost 2 bases to trimming and J lost 5 bases; unmatched junction nucleotides: 5. CDR3 length: 14 residues. The CDR3 loop reads CSVESRGSTGELFF. The DNA of the CDR3 is TGCAGCGTTGAATCCAGGGGGAGTACCGGGGAGCTGTTTTTT.

This clone was observed a handful of times. The chain is built from TRBV11-2 and TRBJ2-3; 7 nucleotides align to TRBD2. The CDR3 covers 16 residues. CDR1 and CDR2 from the germline V gene are SGHAT and FQNNGV. The J segment lost 3 bases and the V segment lost 5 bases, leaving 11 bases of the junction unmatched. As DNA, the CDR3 is TGTGCCAGCAGCCCACCGGGGGGAAGGTATACAGATACGCAGTATTTT. Protein sequence: CASSPPGGRYTDTQYF. Looking up the rest from reference TRBV11-2 and TRBJ2-3 gives the full variable domain: EAGVAQSPRYKIIEKRQSVAFWCNPISGHATLYWYQQILGQGPKLLIQFQNNGVVDDSQLPKDRFSAERLKGVDSTLKIQPAKLEDSAVYLCASSPPGGRYTDTQYFGPGTRLTVL.

The CDR3 loop is CASSQSGANVLTF. In nucleotides, the CDR3 is TGTGCCAGCAGCCAATCTGGGGCCAACGTCCTGACTTTC. The rearrangement links TRBV27 to TRBJ2-6; D uncertain. The CDR3 runs to 13 residues. Germline V CDR1 and CDR2: MNHEY, SMNVEV (reference sequence). The V gene lost 6 bases and the J gene lost 1 base, with 4 bases spanning the gap.

The chain has TRBV7-2 and TRBJ1-1; 8 nucleotides line up with TRBD1. CDR3 length equals 15 residues. Germline V gene data show CDR1 as SGHTA and CDR2 as FQGNSA. Trimming at V came to 6 bases and at J to 3 bases, leaving 9 bases not matched to a gene. CDR3: CASRRTGGEDTEAFF. In nucleotides, the CDR3 is TGTGCCAGCAGACGTACAGGGGGTGAAGACACTGAAGCTTTCTTT.

This clone turned up a few times. The chain joins TRBV6-5 to TRBJ2-1; D gene uncertain. In germline, CDR1 is MNHEY, CDR2 SVGAGI. CDR3 length equals 14 residues. V was clipped by 5 bases and J by 7 bases, with 15 bases between them. The CDR3 region is CASSPFGRRNEQFF. The CDR3 DNA sequence: TGTGCCAGCAGTCCGTTTGGGCGCCGTAATGAGCAGTTCTTC.

The genes are TRBV18 and TRBJ2-1; 8 bases agree with TRBD2. The CDR3 runs to 15 residues. The germline gives CDR1 KGHSH, CDR2 LQKENI. After removal of 1 base from V and 6 bases from J, the junction contained 5 bases not matched to a gene. The CDR3 protein is CASSPRAGASNEQFF. In nucleotides, the CDR3 is TGTGCCAGCTCACCACGAGCGGGAGCTTCCAATGAGCAGTTCTTC.

This clone was detected only a few times. This chain connects TRBV18 to TRBJ2-7; TRBD2 might be the D (6 bases). The ends were cut back, 3 bases at V and 5 bases at J, with 11 bases in the middle. CDR3 length: 13 residues. CDR1 and CDR2 from the germline V gene are KGHSH and LQKENI. The CDR3 here is CASSPGGIHEQYF. In nucleotides, the CDR3 is TGTGCCAGCTCACCGGGCGGGATACACGAGCAGTACTTC.

The chain uses TRBV7-2 and TRBJ1-1; no reliable D call. CDR3 size: 13 residues. Looked up from germline, CDR1 is SGHTA and CDR2 is FQGNSA. V was clipped by 4 bases and J by 0 bases, with 6 bases between them. CDR3 DNA: TGTGCCAGCAGCTCTAATATGAACACTGAAGCTTTCTTT. This encodes CASSSNMNTEAFF.

The gene calls are TRBV30 and TRBJ1-1; TRBD1 aligns across 7 bases. Per germline, CDR1 GTSNPN and CDR2 SVGIG (reference sequence). The CDR3 runs to 13 residues. Trimming took 4 bases from V and 7 from J; bases not matched to a gene: 9. CDR3 loop: CAWTRQGVNEAFF. The CDR3 DNA reads as TGTGCCTGGACTAGACAGGGTGTGAATGAAGCTTTCTTT.

J is TRBJ2-1 and V is TRBV5-1; D might be TRBD1 (5 bases). V was cut by 0 bases and J by 4 bases, with 11 bases left in between. The length of the CDR3 is 15 residues. Per germline, CDR1 SGHRS and CDR2 YFSETQ. For the CDR3, the DNA is TGCGCCAGCAGCTTGGTCAGGGAAGCATACAATGAGCAGTTCTTC. This encodes CASSLVREAYNEQFF.

This chain uses TRBV19 with TRBJ1-5; D ambiguous. Germline V CDR1 and CDR2: LNHDA, SQIVND (reference sequence). Deletions cut 3 bases from V and 8 bases from J, with 20 bases between. The CDR3 is made up of 16 amino acids. In DNA, the CDR3 is TGTGCCAGTAGTATGGAGCGGGCCCGAGCAAGGAAGCCCCAGCATTTT. Translating gives CASSMERARARKPQHF.

V usage is TRBV30 and J usage is TRBJ2-1; TRBD1 aligns across 7 bases. The germline V gene has CDR1 GTSNPN and CDR2 SVGIG (reference sequence). The CDR3 sequence is 13 residues long. Trimming removed 5 bases from V and 7 bases from J; junction bases left unmatched: 8. CDR3 in amino acids: CAWEDRKLNEQFF. As DNA, the CDR3 is TGTGCCTGGGAGGACAGGAAGTTGAATGAGCAGTTCTTC.

Turning to this clone: This specimen includes other DNA sequences encoding the same CDR3. The chain uses TRBV18 and TRBJ2-5, with D maybe TRBD2 (5 bases). The ends were cut back, 3 bases at V and 2 bases at J, with 7 bases in the middle. Germline CDR1 is KGHSH and CDR2 is LQKENI. The CDR3 runs to 13 residues. The CDR3 sequence: CASSPRDQETQYF. The CDR3 DNA sequence: TGTGCCAGCTCACCCCGGGATCAAGAGACCCAGTACTTC.

This clone turned up a few times. The chain is built from TRBV2 and TRBJ2-7; tentatively, D is TRBD1 (6 bases). CDR3 length equals 14 residues. Trimming took off 6 bases at V and 2 bases at J, with 14 bases between the two ends. The germline CDR1 and CDR2 sequences are SNHLY and FYNNEI. The CDR3 nucleotides are TGTGCCAGCAGCCTACAGGGTTCGGCCTACGAGCAGTACTTC. Protein product: CASSLQGSAYEQYF.

In its sample, this clone was seen a few times. V usage is TRBV7-8 and J usage is TRBJ1-2; D unresolved. From germline, CDR1 is SGHVS and CDR2 FQNEAQ. This CDR3 comprises 13 residues. The ends were cut back, 5 bases at V and 5 bases at J, with 12 bases in the middle. The CDR3 DNA reads as TGTGCCAGCAGCCCGAGGACGGGATATGGCTACACCTTC. Protein: CASSPRTGYGYTF.

In its sample, this clone was seen a few times. The gene calls are TRBV4-1 and TRBJ2-5; tentative D call: TRBD2 (6 bases). V was pared by 8 bases and J by 4 bases, with 29 bases between. Germline V gene data show CDR1 as MGHRA and CDR2 as YSYEKL. This CDR3 has 18 amino acids. The CDR3 nucleotides are TGCGCCAGCGCCCCTGAGGGGTTTAGGAGGGATAAACCAGAGACCCAGTACTTC. Its translation: CASAPEGFRRDKPETQYF.

The J gene is TRBJ2-2, the V gene TRBV2; TRBD2 aligns across 10 bases. Trimming removed 5 bases from V and 2 bases from J; junction bases left unmatched: 5. CDR3 length: 16 residues. Germline CDR1 is SNHLY and CDR2 is FYNNEI. The CDR3 sequence: CASSFTSGTNTGELFF. CDR3 bases: TGTGCCAGCAGTTTCACTAGCGGGACCAACACCGGGGAGCTGTTTTTT.

V and J are TRBV7-8 and TRBJ2-6, with unresolved D. V was clipped by 5 bases and J by 5 bases, with 19 bases between them. Germline-derived CDR1 and CDR2 are SGHVS and FQNEAQ. The length of the CDR3 is 17 residues. The CDR3 DNA follows: TGTGCCAGCAGCCCCGAACGGGTTCCCCTCTGGGCCAACGTCCTGACTTTC. Translation gives CASSPERVPLWANVLTF. Supplemented by reference TRBV7-8 and TRBJ2-6, the full variable domain reads GAGVSQSPRYKVAKRGQDVALRCDPISGHVSLFWYQQALGQGPEFLTYFQNEAQLDKSGLPSDRFFAERPEGSVSTLKIQRTQQEDSAVYLCASSPERVPLWANVLTFGAGSRLTVL.

The chain couples TRBV5-4 to TRBJ2-7; 7 positions match TRBD1. CDR3 length: 15 amino acids. Germline-derived CDR1 and CDR2 are SGHNT and YYREEE (reference sequence). With V trimmed by 4 bases and J by 1 base, 8 bases remained unmatched. This CDR3 reads CASSITGERSYEQYF. For the CDR3, the DNA is TGTGCCAGCAGCATAACAGGGGAGCGGTCCTACGAGCAGTACTTC. The full variable domain, its missing parts supplied by reference TRBV5-4 and TRBJ2-7, is ETGVTQSPTHLIKTRGQQVTLRCSSQSGHNTVSWYQQALGQGPQFIFQYYREEENGRGNFPPRFSGLQFPNYSSELNVNALELDDSALYLCASSITGERSYEQYFGPGTRLTVT.

This chain uses TRBV5-6 with TRBJ1-2; D is unresolved. V lost 0 bases, J lost 1 base, and 7 bases lay in between. Germline values: CDR1 SGHDT, CDR2 YYEEEE. The CDR3 has 14 amino acids. The CDR3 protein is CASSLGGGNYGYTF. CDR3 DNA sequence: TGTGCCAGCAGCTTGGGCGGCGGTAACTATGGCTACACCTTC.

This clone has just a few counts. The rearrangement uses TRBV7-2 and TRBJ2-5, with 10 bases fitting TRBD1. The J segment lost 5 bases and the V segment lost 3 bases, leaving 6 bases of the junction unmatched. The V gene's germline CDR1 is SGHTA and CDR2 FQGNSA. The CDR3 runs to 15 residues. The CDR3 spells CASSFDRGRPETQYF. In DNA form, the CDR3 reads TGTGCCAGCAGCTTTGACAGGGGGCGCCCCGAGACCCAGTACTTC.

The J gene is TRBJ2-3, the V gene TRBV4-3; 11 bases align to TRBD1. The V and J ends lost 4 bases and 3 bases, in that order; junction bases with no gene match: 3. This CDR3 contains 15 residues. Germline CDR1 is LGHNA and CDR2 is YSLEER. The DNA of the CDR3 is TGCGCCAGCAGCCGAGGGACAGGGGGAACAGATACGCAGTATTTT. Encoded protein: CASSRGTGGTDTQYF.

The V gene is TRBV5-1, the J gene TRBJ2-2; 8 positions agree with TRBD1. The trim removed 2 bases at V and 6 bases at J, leaving 0 bases unmatched. The CDR3 extends over 13 amino acids. In germline, CDR1 is SGHRS, CDR2 YFSETQ. The DNA for the CDR3 is TGCGCCAGCAGCTTACAGGGGGCCGGGGAGCTGTTTTTT. This encodes CASSLQGAGELFF.